A selection of T cell receptor beta chains follows, all from one sample in a study of shared T cell receptors in the human thymus. The assay was immunoSEQ multiplex PCR, and TCRdb's table has in-frame clones only and misses some. Of hundreds of thousands of clones listed, approximately 83% were seen once; the top ten hold about 0.011%. These data were likewise used in another study, on human thymus T cells.

What was sequenced was thymocytes. These TCRs come from a girl under three years old with a congenital heart defect. Each CDR3 is given with its conserved first and last residue. Each record gives: V gene, D gene, clone size, J gene, CDR3 DNA, CDR3 protein. D genes are given only for firm matches. Expanded clones are given a class, and other clones once, few, many or no size at all.

V gene: TRBV13; D gene: NA; clone size: NA; J gene: TRBJ2-1; CDR3 DNA: TGTGCCAGCAGCTCCGCCAGGGTGCGTGAGCAGTTCTTC; CDR3 protein: CASSSARVREQFF
V gene: TRBV27; D gene: NA; clone size: NA; J gene: TRBJ1-1; CDR3 DNA: TGTGCCAGCAGTACTAGGCCGGGACACAAGAACACTGAAGCTTTCTTT; CDR3 protein: CASSTRPGHKNTEAFF
V gene: TRBV7-2; D gene: NA; clone size: NA; J gene: TRBJ1-1; CDR3 DNA: TGTGCCAGCAGCTTATCCGGGTTGACTGAAGCTTTCTTT; CDR3 protein: CASSLSGLTEAFF
V gene: TRBV7-2; D gene: TRBD2; clone size: NA; J gene: TRBJ2-5; CDR3 DNA: TGTGCCAGCAGCTTTCGCGGGGGGACCCCAAGAGAAGAGACCCAGTACTTC; CDR3 protein: CASSFRGGTPREETQYF
V gene: TRBV5-1; D gene: TRBD1; clone size: NA; J gene: TRBJ1-2; CDR3 DNA: TGCGCCAGCAGCTTGGGGGACAGGGCCTATGGCTACACCTTC; CDR3 protein: CASSLGDRAYGYTF
V gene: TRBV28; D gene: TRBD2; clone size: NA; J gene: TRBJ2-3; CDR3 DNA: TGTGCCAGCAGCCTAGCGGGGGGACTACAAACCGGCACAGATACGCAGTATTTT; CDR3 protein: CASSLAGGLQTGTDTQYF
V gene: TRBV4-1; D gene: NA; clone size: NA; J gene: TRBJ2-2; CDR3 DNA: TGCGCCAGCAGCCAAGGGCCTTCTCATCCGGGACAGAACACCGGGGAGCTGTTTTTT; CDR3 protein: CASSQGPSHPGQNTGELFF
V gene: TRBV4-1; D gene: NA; clone size: NA; J gene: TRBJ1-1; CDR3 DNA: TGCGCCAGCAGCCCCCTGGGCTTTGAGAACACTGAAGCTTTCTTT; CDR3 protein: CASSPLGFENTEAFF
V gene: TRBV4-1; D gene: NA; clone size: NA; J gene: TRBJ2-7; CDR3 DNA: TGCGCCAGCAGCCAAGGACAGGATTACGAGCAGTACTTC; CDR3 protein: CASSQGQDYEQYF
V gene: TRBV19; D gene: NA; clone size: NA; J gene: TRBJ1-1; CDR3 DNA: TGTGCCAGTAGTGACCTTCGGGGAGGCGCTGAAGCTTTCTTT; CDR3 protein: CASSDLRGGAEAFF
V gene: TRBV16; D gene: NA; clone size: few; J gene: TRBJ1-1; CDR3 DNA: TGTGCCAGCAGCCTCAACAGGGCCACTGAAGCTTTCTTT; CDR3 protein: CASSLNRATEAFF
V gene: TRBV5-6; D gene: TRBD2; clone size: NA; J gene: TRBJ2-3; CDR3 DNA: TGTGCCAGCAGCAATAAACAGGGCGGGGGGCGATATTCCACAGATACGCAGTATTTT; CDR3 protein: CASSNKQGGGRYSTDTQYF
V gene: TRBV28; D gene: TRBD2; clone size: NA; J gene: TRBJ2-5; CDR3 DNA: TGTGCCAGCACCCTTCGGGGTCGGCGGGAGGGTGAAGAGACCCAGTACTTC; CDR3 protein: CASTLRGRREGEETQYF
V gene: TRBV30; D gene: TRBD1; clone size: NA; J gene: TRBJ1-1; CDR3 DNA: TGTGCCTGGGCTGGGGACAGGCTGAACACTGAAGCTTTCTTT; CDR3 protein: CAWAGDRLNTEAFF
V gene: TRBV11-2; D gene: TRBD1; clone size: NA; J gene: TRBJ2-1; CDR3 DNA: TGTGCCAGCAGCTTAGATCTAGGGACAGGGCAGAACAATGAGCAGTTCTTC; CDR3 protein: CASSLDLGTGQNNEQFF
V gene: TRBV5-1; D gene: TRBD2; clone size: NA; J gene: TRBJ2-1; CDR3 DNA: TGCGCCAGCACTAGCGGGGGATACAATGAGCAGTTCTTC; CDR3 protein: CASTSGGYNEQFF
V gene: TRBV6-5; D gene: NA; clone size: NA; J gene: TRBJ2-7; CDR3 DNA: TGTGCCAGCAGTTACTCGTCGGGACAATTTATTTACGAGCAGTACTTC; CDR3 protein: CASSYSSGQFIYEQYF
V gene: TRBV10-3; D gene: TRBD1; clone size: NA; J gene: TRBJ1-1; CDR3 DNA: TGTGCCGGGAGACAGGGTAGAGTCACTGAAGCTTTCTTT; CDR3 protein: CAGRQGRVTEAFF
V gene: TRBV7-8; D gene: NA; clone size: NA; J gene: TRBJ1-1; CDR3 DNA: TGTGCCAGCAGCCCCACTGAGGGGGATTTACGCCCAAGTTTTTCACTGAATAGTTTCTTT; CDR3 protein: CASSPTEGDLRPSFSLNSFF
V gene: TRBV7-6; D gene: NA; clone size: NA; J gene: TRBJ1-1; CDR3 DNA: TGTGCCAGCAGCTTGGAGGGGAGTCGGAACACTGAAGCTTTCTTT; CDR3 protein: CASSLEGSRNTEAFF
V gene: TRBV2; D gene: TRBD1; clone size: NA; J gene: TRBJ2-7; CDR3 DNA: TGTGCCAGCAGAGCGGACAGGGTAACTCCCTACGAGCAGTACTTC; CDR3 protein: CASRADRVTPYEQYF
V gene: TRBV18; D gene: TRBD1; clone size: NA; J gene: TRBJ1-6; CDR3 DNA: TGTGCCAGCTCCGCGAACCCTGACAGGGAAGATTATAATTCACCCCTCCACTTT; CDR3 protein: CASSANPDREDYNSPLHF
V gene: TRBV19; D gene: TRBD1; clone size: NA; J gene: TRBJ1-2; CDR3 DNA: TGTGCCAGTACCAAGATCCGTAGGCCATCCGGGACAGGGGGCGCCGGCTATGGCTACACCTTC; CDR3 protein: CASTKIRRPSGTGGAGYGYTF
V gene: TRBV28; D gene: TRBD1; clone size: NA; J gene: TRBJ1-5; CDR3 DNA: TGTGCCAGCAGACCCGACAGGGGTCCTACCTATAGCAATCAGCCCCAGCATTTT; CDR3 protein: CASRPDRGPTYSNQPQHF